These 27 T cell receptor beta chains came from one sample sequenced in a study of T cells in Graves' hyperthyroidism and ophthalmopathy (dated 2019 in TCRdb). Preparation of the library involved multiplex PCR. The instrument was an Illumina HiSeq 2000. The TCR beta CDR3 regions were amplified from RNA transcripts. The first round of RT-PCR for the TCR CDR3 was performed with the HTBI primer set and the Qiagen OneStep RT-PCR kit. TCRdb reanalyzed the raw reads on its own, using fastp at Q25 for trimming and MiXCR for clone calling, and kept in-frame beta chains. Each CDR3 protein appears once, grouped with its most common genes and DNA. The sample includes fewer than 600,000 distinct CDR3 sequences, with 12% to 15% observed a single time. The ten largest clones capture roughly 14% of the sample. Sequencing was carried out using blood. The origin of the receptors is a middle-aged woman with Graves' hyperthyroidism.

DNA of the CDR3: TGCGCCAGCAGGGAGGTTCAACTGAGCGCCGGGGAGCTGTTTTTT. Its protein product is CASREVQLSAGELFF. V and J are TRBV5-1 and TRBJ2-2, with D perhaps matching TRBD2 (5 bases). V was trimmed by 5 bases and J by 6 bases, leaving 17 bases between them. The length of the CDR3 is 15 residues. Germline V lookup: CDR1 SGHRS, CDR2 YFSETQ.

In its sample, this clonotype was seen many times. The rearrangement links TRBV20-1 to TRBJ2-1; 10 bases line up with TRBD2. Germline-derived CDR1 and CDR2 are DFQATT and SNEGSKA (reference sequence). J gave up 6 bases and V 6 bases, and 14 bases lay outside the gene matches. The CDR3 is 16 residues long. The CDR3 reads CSAVRAGGHGSNEQFF. In DNA form, the CDR3 reads TGCAGTGCCGTTCGAGCGGGAGGGCATGGGAGCAATGAGCAGTTCTTC.

This clonotype showed up just a few times. The chain couples TRBV18 to TRBJ2-3; 8 bases align to TRBD1. Trimming at V came to 7 bases and at J to 1 base, leaving 7 bases not matched to a gene. Germline CDR1 reads KGHSH; CDR2 reads LQKENI. The CDR3 covers 15 residues. CDR3 loop: CASLDDRGRTDTQYF. In DNA, the CDR3 is TGTGCCAGCTTAGACGACAGGGGCCGCACAGATACGCAGTATTTT.

V and J are TRBV19 and TRBJ2-1, with D tentatively TRBD1 or TRBD2 (5 bases each). This CDR3 region has 14 residues. The V gene lost 3 bases and the J gene lost 10 bases, with 16 bases spanning the gap. Germline V gene sequence: CDR1 LNHDA, CDR2 SQIVND (reference sequence). CDR3 nucleotide sequence: TGTGCCAGTAGTATTATGGGGTCGAGGGACGAGCAGTTCTTC. This encodes CASSIMGSRDEQFF.

This clonotype was recorded many times. This chain uses TRBV12-3 or TRBV12-4 with TRBJ2-2; D not resolved. Trimming took off 2 bases at V and 8 bases at J, with 9 bases between the two ends. The CDR3 covers 13 residues. The CDR3 nucleotides are TGTGCCAGCAGTTTACTAAGGGCAGGGGAGCTGTTTTTT. This translates into CASSLLRAGELFF.

This clonotype appeared many times. V gene TRBV28 combines with J gene TRBJ2-1; TRBD2 is a possible D gene (5 bases). CDR1 is MDHEN and CDR2 is SYDVKM in the germline V gene. Trimming cost V 3 bases and J 4 bases, with 10 bases left between them. The CDR3 spans 14 residues. In DNA form, the CDR3 reads TGTGCCAGCAGTTTCAGCGGCCAGTACAATGAGCAGTTCTTC. Translating it yields CASSFSGQYNEQFF.

This clonotype was counted ten times or more. V usage is TRBV5-1 and J usage is TRBJ2-7; no clear D. The CDR3 loop spans 13 amino acids. Trimming left V 1 base short and J 2 bases short, with 7 bases between. Germline V gives CDR1 SGHRS, CDR2 YFSETQ. CDR3 sequence: CASSLSRAYEQYF. In DNA form, the CDR3 reads TGCGCCAGCAGCTTGAGTCGGGCCTACGAGCAGTACTTC. Based on the CDR3 plus reference TRBV5-1 and TRBJ2-7, the full variable domain is KAGVTQTPRYLIKTRGQQVTLSCSPISGHRSVSWYQQTPGQGLQFLFEYFSETQRNKGNFPGRFSGRQFSNSRSEMNVSTLELGDSALYLCASSLSRAYEQYFGPGTRLTVT.

V and J are TRBV9 and TRBJ2-1; the match to TRBD2 covers 9 bases. The CDR3 sequence is 15 residues long. The trim removed 4 bases at V and 6 bases at J, leaving 8 bases unmatched. CDR1 and CDR2 from the germline V gene are SGDLS and YYNGEE. The CDR3 nucleotides read TGTGCCAGCAGCTACCGGACTAGCGCGACCAATGAGCAGTTCTTC. This translates into CASSYRTSATNEQFF.

The rearrangement joins TRBV4-1 to TRBJ2-1; TRBD2 aligns across 8 bases. The V gene's germline CDR1 is MGHRA and CDR2 YSYEKL. V was clipped by 4 bases and J by 8 bases; unmatched bases: 10. This CDR3 is built from 15 residues. This CDR3 reads CASSPRPGGPYEQFF. The CDR3 DNA follows: TGCGCCAGCAGCCCAAGGCCGGGAGGGCCTTATGAGCAGTTCTTC.

In this sample, this clonotype turned up many times. The chain joins TRBV5-1 to TRBJ2-1; 12 bases are shared with TRBD1. Germline CDR1 SGHRS, CDR2 YFSETQ. The trim removed 4 bases at V and 10 bases at J, leaving 9 bases unmatched. CDR3 length: 15 amino acids. The CDR3 DNA follows: TGCGCCAGCAGCGGCGGGACAGGGGGCGAGTACGAGCAGTTCTTC. It codes for CASSGGTGGEYEQFF.

The rearrangement joins TRBV5-1 to TRBJ1-6; D unresolved. V was cut by 2 bases and J by 10 bases, with 10 bases left in between. The CDR3 extends over 13 amino acids. CDR1 and CDR2 (germline): SGHRS, YFSETQ. DNA of the CDR3: TGCGCCAGCAGCTTTCAGGAGGAGTCACCCCTCCACTTT. The encoded protein is CASSFQEESPLHF.

The rearrangement uses TRBV11-3 and TRBJ1-1, with TRBD1 identical over 7 bases. J gave up 3 bases and V 3 bases, and 10 bases lay outside the gene matches. Germline CDR1 is SGHNT and CDR2 is YENEEA. This CDR3 spans 16 amino acids. The CDR3 protein is CASSLPKGAQHTEAFF. In nucleotides, the CDR3 is TGTGCCAGCAGCTTGCCCAAGGGGGCCCAGCACACTGAAGCTTTCTTT.

This chain joins TRBV3-1 and TRBJ1-3; D remains unclear. Trimming removed 2 bases from V and 1 base from J, with 12 bases in between. Germline V gene lookup returns CDR1 LGHDT and CDR2 YNNKEL (reference sequence). CDR3 size: 16 residues. CDR3 amino acids: CASSQRGVDSGNTIYF. CDR3 DNA: TGTGCCAGCAGCCAACGCGGGGTGGATTCTGGAAACACCATATATTTT. Together with reference TRBV3-1 and TRBJ1-3, the CDR3 gives the full variable domain: DTAVSQTPKYLVTQMGNDKSIKCEQNLGHDTMYWYKQDSKKFLKIMFSYNNKELIINETVPNRFSPKSPDKAHLNLHINSLELGDSAVYFCASSQRGVDSGNTIYFGEGSWLTVV.

This clonotype was observed at least ten times. The rearrangement uses TRBV30 and TRBJ1-2; D uncertain. CDR1 is GTSNPN and CDR2 is SVGIG in the germline V gene (reference sequence). This CDR3 is 12 amino acids long. V dropped 3 bases and J dropped 2 bases, with 7 bases sitting between them. The CDR3 DNA reads as TGTGCCTGGAGATCCGAAAACTATGGCTACACCTTC. Translating it yields CAWRSENYGYTF.

Comment on this clonotype: It is likely a read error, because the conserved phenylalanine at the end of the CDR3 is missing. The gene calls are TRBV6-1 and TRBJ1-1, with 10 bases lining up with TRBD1. Unmatched junction bases numbered 9, after V lost 0 bases and J lost 5 bases. This CDR3 has 17 amino acids. Germline-derived CDR1 and CDR2 are MNHNS and SASEGT. The chain's CDR3 is CASSEASGTGVLTEAFL. CDR3 in DNA: TGTGCCAGCAGTGAAGCGAGCGGGACAGGGGTTCTAACTGAAGCTTTCCTT.

This clonotype was counted once. The chain joins TRBV20-1 to TRBJ2-3, with no clear D. The CDR3 runs 15 residues. V lost 3 bases and J lost 0, with 13 bases in between. CDR1 is DFQATT, CDR2 SNEGSKA, per germline (reference sequence). This CDR3 reads CSASGQVYSTDTQYF. CDR3 nucleotides: TGCAGTGCTAGCGGGCAGGTCTATAGCACAGATACGCAGTATTTT.

The rearrangement joins TRBV18 to TRBJ2-7; TRBD1 matches 11 bases. The CDR3 runs 17 residues. CDR1 KGHSH and CDR2 LQKENI come from the germline V gene. V lost 2 bases to trimming and J lost 3 bases; unmatched junction nucleotides: 9. The CDR3 bases are TGTGCCAGCTCACCAAACTTGGGACAGGGGGACCTCTACGAGCAGTACTTC. It yields the protein CASSPNLGQGDLYEQYF.

This clonotype was counted at least ten times. The chain uses TRBV12-3 or TRBV12-4 and TRBJ2-7; unclear D gene. The CDR3 runs to 13 residues. V was clipped by 4 bases and J by 3 bases, with 10 bases between them. The CDR3 region is CASSSVQVYEQYF. The DNA of the CDR3 is TGTGCCAGCAGTTCTGTCCAGGTCTACGAGCAGTACTTC.

The chain recombines TRBV6-1 with TRBJ2-2; 7 nucleotides match TRBD1. The CDR3 totals 15 residues. The junction had 9 bases not matched to a gene; V was cut back by 6 bases and J by 5 bases. The V gene's germline CDR1 is MNHNS and CDR2 SASEGT. The CDR3 sequence is CASRQGQRRTGELFF. In DNA, the CDR3 is TGTGCCAGCAGACAGGGACAGAGGAGAACCGGGGAGCTGTTTTTT.

This clonotype was counted ten times or more. The V and J genes are TRBV28 and TRBJ1-1, with D possibly matching TRBD1 (6 bases). Looked up from germline, CDR1 is MDHEN and CDR2 is SYDVKM. This CDR3 comprises 14 residues. Trimming stripped 6 bases from V and 1 base from J, with 12 bases between. The DNA for the CDR3 is TGTGCCAGCAGGGGGGCGGACAGGAACACTGAAGCTTTCTTT. This sequence encodes CASRGADRNTEAFF.

This clonotype was seen ten or more times. The V gene is TRBV12-3 or TRBV12-4, the J gene TRBJ1-2, with 8 bases aligning to TRBD1. This CDR3 is built from 13 residues. With 8 bases clipped from V and 5 bases from J, the junction kept 7 bases outside the gene matches. The CDR3 reads CASRRGQGYGYTF. The CDR3 DNA reads as TGTGCCAGCCGCAGGGGGCAGGGATATGGCTACACCTTC.

The V gene is TRBV18, the J gene TRBJ1-1; D possibly corresponds to TRBD1 (5 bases). CDR1 is KGHSH, CDR2 LQKENI, per germline. Between the trimmed V and J ends, which lost 5 bases and 1 base, there was a span of 11 bases. CDR3 length equals 14 residues. The CDR3 is CASSWGRSNTEAFF. The DNA for the CDR3 is TGTGCCAGCTCATGGGGCAGGTCGAACACTGAAGCTTTCTTT.

Many counts were recorded for this clonotype. This rearrangement joins TRBV6-1 to TRBJ2-3, with D tentatively TRBD2 (5 bases). Trimming removed 1 base from V and 2 bases from J, with 10 bases in between. In germline, CDR1 is MNHNS, CDR2 SASEGT. CDR3 length: 15 residues. In DNA form, the CDR3 reads TGTGCCAGCAGTGAAGGAAAGCGGATCACAGATACGCAGTATTTT. Protein: CASSEGKRITDTQYF.

CDR3 DNA sequence: TGTGCCAGCAGCGCTGGGATAGCCAAAAACATTCAGTACTTC. Translating it yields CASSAGIAKNIQYF. The genes are TRBV2 and TRBJ2-4; D is unresolved. The V gene lost 6 bases and the J gene lost 0 bases, with 9 bases spanning the gap. The CDR3 sequence is 14 residues long. Germline V CDR1 and CDR2: SNHLY, FYNNEI.

Remarks on this clonotype: This CDR3 is missing its conserved last phenylalanine or tryptophan, likely due to a read error. The genes are TRBV7-9 and TRBJ1-4, with a possible D match to TRBD1 (5 bases). CDR3 length equals 15 residues. Germline V gene lookup returns CDR1 SEHNR and CDR2 FQNEAQ (reference sequence). Trimming shortened V by 5 bases and J by 2 bases, and 12 bases separated the two germline ends. The CDR3 bases are TGTGCCAGCAGCCCCCGACAGACCACTAATGAAAAACTGTTTCTT. Protein: CASSPRQTTNEKLFL.

This clonotype turned up a few times. CDR3 sequence reads: CASSSGTGGSETQYF. The CDR3 DNA reads TGTGCCAGCAGCTCCGGGACAGGGGGCAGTGAGACCCAGTACTTC. The chain links TRBV6-1 to TRBJ2-5; the match to TRBD1 covers 12 bases. CDR1 is MNHNS and CDR2 is SASEGT in the germline V gene. This CDR3 comprises 15 residues. V shed 6 bases and J 5 bases; nucleotides not matched to a gene: 7.

This clonotype has only a few counts. The gene calls are TRBV20-1 and TRBJ2-2; TRBD2 matches at 10 bases. The CDR3 loop spans 15 amino acids. In germline, CDR1 is DFQATT, CDR2 SNEGSKA (reference sequence). V shed 5 bases and J 5 bases; nucleotides not matched to a gene: 8. CDR3 DNA sequence: TGCAGTGCTTTCCTAGCGGGAGTTTCTACCGGGGAGCTGTTTTTT. It translates to CSAFLAGVSTGELFF.